The 14 T cell receptor beta chains below were found in one sample sequenced in a study of blood T cell repertoires in COVID-19. Here immunoSEQ multiplex PCR was the method, and the copy in TCRdb shows in-frame clones only, minus some. The sample lists roughly 240,000 clones, approximately 90% occurring once. The sample comprised PBMCs or T cells enriched from blood (not recorded which). The source of these receptors is a man aged 50-60 years who had been exposed to COVID-19.

V and J are TRBV6-6 and TRBJ1-2; D perhaps matches TRBD1 (6 bases). The CDR3 loop spans 13 amino acids. V was trimmed by 6 bases and J by 6 bases, leaving 14 bases between them. Germline assignment: CDR1 MNHNY and CDR2 SVGAGI (reference sequence). CDR3 nucleotide sequence: TGTGCCAGCAGGCGGGGGGGGCCGAATGGCTACACCTTC. Protein: CASRRGGPNGYTF.

The rearrangement joins TRBV18 to TRBJ1-1; 8 bases align to TRBD1. The J segment lost 3 bases and the V segment lost 5 bases, leaving 5 bases of the junction unmatched. Looked up from germline, CDR1 is KGHSH and CDR2 is LQKENI. The CDR3 is 14 amino acids. CDR3 loop: CASSGQGSDTEAFF. For the CDR3, the DNA is TGTGCCAGCTCAGGACAGGGTAGTGACACTGAAGCTTTCTTT.

In DNA, the CDR3 is TGTGCCACCAGTGAAGTGGACAGGGTGGGGGAGGATGACACTGAAGCTTTCTTT. Its translation: CATSEVDRVGEDDTEAFF. The chain combines TRBV24-1 with TRBJ1-1, with 8 bases matching TRBD1. This CDR3 has 18 residues. From germline, CDR1 is KGHDR and CDR2 SFDVKD. The V and J ends lost 4 bases and 3 bases, in that order; junction bases with no gene match: 15.

The chain carries TRBV7-3 and TRBJ2-1, with 10 bases identical to TRBD1. V dropped 4 bases and J dropped 10; count of bases not matched to a gene: 13. From germline, CDR1 is SGHTA and CDR2 FQGTGA. The CDR3 contains 16 residues. The CDR3: CASSSRGQGTDREQFF. CDR3 nucleotides: TGTGCCAGCAGCTCAAGGGGACAGGGGACCGACAGGGAGCAGTTCTTC.

The chain combines TRBV5-5 with TRBJ2-3; tentatively, D is TRBD2 (6 bases). Germline V CDR1 and CDR2: SGHKS, YYEKEE (reference sequence). The CDR3 runs 17 residues. V shed 7 bases and J shed 3 bases, with 24 bases lying between them. The CDR3 protein is CASHKEGLYQPTDTQYF. The CDR3 nucleotides are TGTGCCAGCCATAAGGAGGGCCTGTACCAACCAACAGATACGCAGTATTTT.

The chain links TRBV19 to TRBJ2-3, with a weak D call TRBD2 (6 bases). This CDR3 has 16 residues. The ends were cut back, 3 bases at V and 6 bases at J, with 19 bases in the middle. From germline, CDR1 is LNHDA and CDR2 SQIVND (reference sequence). This chain's CDR3 is CASSILAQPPRDTQYF. The CDR3 DNA is TGTGCCAGTAGTATCCTAGCGCAACCTCCAAGGGATACGCAGTATTTT.

The chain couples TRBV28 to TRBJ1-6; D is possibly TRBD1 (6 bases). Between the trimmed V and J ends, which lost 7 bases and 5 bases, there was a span of 15 bases. This CDR3 region has 15 residues. CDR1 and CDR2 (germline): MDHEN, SYDVKM. CDR3 sequence reads: CASIRTAFNNSPLHF. The DNA for the CDR3 is TGTGCCAGCATCCGGACAGCCTTTAATAATTCACCCCTCCACTTT.

This sequence joins TRBV9 and TRBJ1-6, with TRBD1 identical over 10 bases. This CDR3 comprises 16 residues. V lost 3 bases and J lost 10; bases outside the gene matches: 10. CDR1 is SGDLS, CDR2 YYNGEE, per germline. The CDR3 protein is CASSGSGTGVFSPLHF. The CDR3 DNA reads TGTGCCAGCAGCGGATCCGGGACAGGGGTTTTCTCACCCCTCCACTTT.

The chain recombines TRBV7-2 with TRBJ1-1, with a tentative D call TRBD1 (5 bases). The germline gives CDR1 SGHTA, CDR2 FQGNSA. The germline V and J ends were trimmed by 5 bases and 3 bases, with 13 bases remaining between them. The CDR3 length is 14 residues. The CDR3 protein is CASSPSWGDTEAFF. The CDR3 DNA reads as TGTGCCAGCAGCCCCAGTTGGGGGGACACTGAAGCTTTCTTT.

The rearrangement uses TRBV28 and TRBJ1-3; maybe TRBD1 (6 bases). Deletions cut 6 bases from V and 2 bases from J, with 11 bases between. CDR1 MDHEN and CDR2 SYDVKM come from the germline V gene. This CDR3 is 14 amino acids long. CDR3 sequence: CASRDSLAGNTIYF. The CDR3 DNA is TGTGCCAGCAGGGACAGCTTGGCTGGAAACACCATATATTTT.

The chain employs TRBV12-3 or TRBV12-4 and TRBJ1-1; D is undetermined. V lost 3 bases, J lost 2 bases, and 4 bases lay in between. This CDR3 is built from 12 residues. CDR3 amino acids: CASSFFNTEAFF. The CDR3 region has the DNA TGTGCCAGCAGTTTCTTTAACACTGAAGCTTTCTTT.

The genes are TRBV6-4 and TRBJ2-1; 13 bases are shared with TRBD2. V shed 6 bases and J 0 bases; nucleotides not matched to a gene: 11. The germline CDR1 and CDR2 sequences are MRHNA and SNTAGT. The CDR3 is 19 residues long. The CDR3 loop reads CASSPGLAGLTSSYNEQFF. The CDR3, as DNA: TGTGCCAGCAGCCCGGGACTAGCGGGACTCACAAGCTCCTACAATGAGCAGTTCTTC.

This rearrangement joins TRBV5-6 to TRBJ2-7, with TRBD2 identical over 7 bases. This CDR3 is 14 amino acids long. V lost 0 bases, J lost 4 bases, and 4 bases stayed unmatched. Germline V lookup: CDR1 SGHDT, CDR2 YYEEEE. The chain's CDR3 is CASSLGRGGYEQYF. In DNA form, the CDR3 reads TGTGCCAGCAGCTTGGGAAGGGGAGGGTACGAGCAGTACTTC.

The chain joins TRBV2 to TRBJ2-3; D gene uncertain. Germline V gives CDR1 SNHLY, CDR2 FYNNEI. The CDR3 has 12 residues. The V end was cut by 4 bases, the J end by 4 bases, with 6 bases between. The CDR3 spells CASSVLADTQYF. CDR3 nucleotide sequence: TGTGCCAGCAGTGTTTTAGCAGATACGCAGTATTTT.